Following are 6 T cell receptor beta chains from one sample sequenced in a study of neurological immune-mediated disorders (dated by TCRdb to the late 2010s). The library was generated by 5' RACE. These reads were obtained on an Illumina HiSeq 2500. TCRdb redid the processing of the public reads, applying fastp at Q25 and MiXCR, and retained in-frame beta chains. When rows share a CDR3 protein, they turn into one entry using the most common DNA and genes. Counted in this sample were fewer than 40,000 distinct CDR3 sequences; 4% of them appeared once. The leading ten clones occupy around a quarter of the sample. Sequences were obtained from CD4+ T cells from blood. The source of these receptors is a woman aged 40-49 years in good health.

This clonotype has a count of ten or more. The V gene is TRBV5-1, the J gene TRBJ2-7; weak D call: TRBD1 (6 bases). This CDR3 comprises 18 residues. Trimming removed 1 base at V and 7 bases at J, with 27 bases between. Germline V lookup: CDR1 SGHRS, CDR2 YFSETQ. The CDR3 nucleotides are TGCGCCAGCAGCTTGCCTCCCTTGGGAACCTCGGACAGACGGGAGCAGTACTTC. This codes for CASSLPPLGTSDRREQYF.

Many counts were recorded for this clonotype. This chain joins TRBV18 and TRBJ2-3; 9 bases are shared with TRBD1. The CDR3 sequence is 14 residues long. V shed 6 bases and J 4 bases; nucleotides not matched to a gene: 5. Looked up from germline, CDR1 is KGHSH and CDR2 is LQKENI. CDR3 in DNA: TGTGCCAGCTCTGACAGGGGGAGCGCAGATACGCAGTATTTT. Protein product: CASSDRGSADTQYF.

Concerning this clonotype: With a much larger clone just one base away, this may be a read error. V is TRBV5-4 and J is TRBJ2-2; 8 bases are a match to TRBD1. The CDR3 runs 15 residues. Germline loops: CDR1 SGHNT, CDR2 YYREEE (reference sequence). The CDR3 reads CVSMIGTGNTGELFF. The CDR3 region has the DNA TGTGTCAGCATGATAGGGACAGGCAACACCGGGGAGCTGTTTTTT.

This clonotype was counted at least ten times. The chain is built from TRBV12-3 or TRBV12-4 and TRBJ1-3; D unresolved. V lost 6 bases, J lost 4 bases, and 1 base lay in between. The CDR3 runs 10 residues. CDR3 nucleotides: TGTGCCAGCAGCGGAAACACCATATATTTT. The encoded protein is CASSGNTIYF.

This clonotype was found many times. This chain joins TRBV7-9 and TRBJ1-1; 10 nucleotides line up with TRBD1. This CDR3 has 16 residues. Germline lookup yields CDR1 SEHNR and CDR2 FQNEAQ (reference sequence). With 5 bases clipped from V and 5 bases from J, the junction kept 11 bases outside the gene matches. In nucleotides, the CDR3 is TGTGCCAGCAGCCGCAGGACAGGGGGATCAGAAACTGAAGCTTTCTTT. It translates to CASSRRTGGSETEAFF. Filled out from reference TRBV7-9 and TRBJ1-1, the complete variable domain reads DTGVSQNPRHKITKRGQNVTFRCDPISEHNRLYWYRQTLGQGPEFLTYFQNEAQLEKSRLLSDRFSAERPKGSFSTLEIQRTEQGDSAMYLCASSRRTGGSETEAFFGQGTRLTVV.

This clonotype appeared many times. The chain couples TRBV7-8 to TRBJ1-1, with a possible D match to TRBD1 (6 bases). The germline gives CDR1 SGHVS, CDR2 FQNEAQ. V lost 5 bases to trimming and J lost 3 bases, with 13 bases between them. This CDR3 contains 14 residues. The CDR3 here is CASSPDRLYTEAFF. The DNA of the CDR3 is TGTGCCAGCAGCCCAGACAGGCTATACACTGAAGCTTTCTTT.